This TCR beta chain appears in the sequencing data of a study of early T cells in non-severe SARS-CoV-2 infection. cDNA molecules, individually, were tagged with unique molecular identifiers. Each CDR3 protein gets one entry after TCRdb re-called the 5' RACE reads with MiXCR. The repertoire consists of about 58,000 distinct CDR3 sequences, with about an eighth occurring once and the leading ten covering about 9.7%. The CDR3 sequence is 12 residues long. V dropped 11 bases and J dropped 7 bases, with 17 bases sitting between them. Germline V gene data show CDR1 as SEHNR and CDR2 as FQNEAQ (reference sequence).

Sequencing was performed on whole blood. The chain uses TRBV7-9 and TRBJ1-1; D is uncertain. This TCR derives from an adult who was a healthcare worker with PCR-confirmed SARS-CoV-2 infection or an uninfected control (not recorded which). The DNA for the CDR3 is TGTGCCTCAACGGCAGCCCCGGATGAAGCTTTCTTT. It specifies CASTAAPDEAFF.